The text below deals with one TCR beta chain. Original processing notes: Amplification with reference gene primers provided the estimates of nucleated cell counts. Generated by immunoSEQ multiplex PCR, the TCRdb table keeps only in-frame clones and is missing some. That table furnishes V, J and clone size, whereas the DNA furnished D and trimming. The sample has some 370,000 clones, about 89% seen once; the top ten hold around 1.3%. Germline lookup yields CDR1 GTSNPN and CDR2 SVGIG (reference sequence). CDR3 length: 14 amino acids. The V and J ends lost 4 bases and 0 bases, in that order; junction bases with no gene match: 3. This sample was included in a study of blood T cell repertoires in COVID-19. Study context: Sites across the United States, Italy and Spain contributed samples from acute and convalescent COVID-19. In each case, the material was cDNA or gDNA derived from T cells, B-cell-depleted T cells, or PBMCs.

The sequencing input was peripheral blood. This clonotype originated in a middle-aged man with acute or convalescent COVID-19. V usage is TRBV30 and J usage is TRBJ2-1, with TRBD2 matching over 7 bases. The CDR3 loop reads CAWTTSASYNEQFF. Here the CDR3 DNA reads TGTGCCTGGACAACTAGCGCCTCCTACAATGAGCAGTTCTTC.